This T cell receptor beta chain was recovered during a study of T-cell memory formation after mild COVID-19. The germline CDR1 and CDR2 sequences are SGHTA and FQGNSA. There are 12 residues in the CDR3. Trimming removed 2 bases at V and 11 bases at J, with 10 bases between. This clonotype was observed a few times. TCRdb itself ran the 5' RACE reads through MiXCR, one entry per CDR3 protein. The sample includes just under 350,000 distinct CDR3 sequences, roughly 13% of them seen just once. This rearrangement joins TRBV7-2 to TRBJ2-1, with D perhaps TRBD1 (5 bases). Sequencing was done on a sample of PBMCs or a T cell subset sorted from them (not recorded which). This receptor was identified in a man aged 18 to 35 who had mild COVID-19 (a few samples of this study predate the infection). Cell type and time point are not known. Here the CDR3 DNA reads TGTGCCAGCAGCTTATCCAGGGTGAAGCAGTTCTTC. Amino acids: CASSLSRVKQFF.